A selection of T cell receptor beta chains follows, all from one sample in a study of CD8 T cells in ankylosing spondylitis. TCRdb fed the 5' RACE reads into MiXCR, producing one record per CDR3 protein. This sample carries a few hundred thousand distinct CDR3 sequences, 6% to 8.5% of them seen once, and the ten largest clones take about 14%. Sequenced material: blood, either unsorted or a sorted T cell fraction (not recorded which). The receptors come from a male donor with ankylosing spondylitis. Each CDR3 is given with its conserved first and last residue. The D gene is left open where the match is weak. Size tells how often a clone was seen (once, few, many) or the class of an expanded clone, and some rows leave it out.

V gene	J gene	clone size	D gene	CDR3 DNA	CDR3 protein
TRBV9	TRBJ2-7	-	TRBD1	TGTGCCAGCAGCGTGACAGGGATCTCCTACGAGCAGTACTTC	CASSVTGISYEQYF
TRBV5-4	TRBJ2-2	-	-	TGTGCCAGCAGCTTGGAGGGGTACGGCACCGGGGAGCTGTTTTTT	CASSLEGYGTGELFF
TRBV29-1	TRBJ1-1	many	TRBD1	TGCAGCGCTCCTACAGGGGCCAACACTGAAGCTTTCTTT	CSAPTGANTEAFF
TRBV18	TRBJ1-1	many	-	TGTGCCAGCTCACCAGATAAAGGGAGAGTTGGGAACACTGAAGCTTTCTTT	CASSPDKGRVGNTEAFF
TRBV5-5	TRBJ2-1	-	TRBD2	TGTGCCAGCAGCGCGGGACTAGCGGGGGCTTATGAGCAGTTCTTC	CASSAGLAGAYEQFF
TRBV7-9	TRBJ2-3	many	-	TGTGCCAGCAGCTTATTGCGGGGTAGCACAGATACGCAGTATTTT	CASSLLRGSTDTQYF
TRBV11-2	TRBJ2-3	many	-	TGTGCCAGCAGCGCCGAAAAGGTTTGGCGAGATACGCAGTATTTT	CASSAEKVWRDTQYF
TRBV29-1	TRBJ2-2	many	-	TGCAGCGCAGACAACTCGAACACCGGGGAGCTGTTTTTT	CSADNSNTGELFF
TRBV4-3	TRBJ2-1	many	TRBD2	TGCGCCAGCAGCCCTATAGAAACGACTAGCGGGATTTCAAAGCAGTTCTTC	CASSPIETTSGISKQFF
TRBV13	TRBJ2-7	-	TRBD2	TGTGCCAGCAGCTCCGGACTAGCGGGACACCTAGTCCACGAGCAGTACTTC	CASSSGLAGHLVHEQYF
TRBV30	TRBJ1-6	-	-	TGTGCCTGGAGTGTACAGAAAAATTCACCCCTCCACTTT	CAWSVQKNSPLHF
TRBV4-3	TRBJ2-1	-	TRBD2	TGCGCCAGCACTCCCGGTGGCGGGGGGGCCATCGATGAGCAGTTCTTC	CASTPGGGGAIDEQFF
TRBV24-1	TRBJ2-1	many	-	TGTGCCACCGCCCTCGGAAGCGAGCAGTTGTTCTTC	CATALGSEQLFF
TRBV20-1	TRBJ2-4	many	-	TGCAGTGCTAGGGCAGAGGGTCTCAAAAACATTCAGTACTTC	CSARAEGLKNIQYF
TRBV4-1	TRBJ2-1	-	TRBD2	TGCGCCAGCAGCCAAGATCGAATCCTCAGTATGCGGGAGGACTACAATGAGCAGTTCTTC	CASSQDRILSMREDYNEQFF
TRBV16	TRBJ1-1	many	-	TGTGCCAGCAGCCCGTTACCAGAGAACACTGAAGCTTTCTTT	CASSPLPENTEAFF
TRBV20-1	TRBJ2-1	few	TRBD2	TGCAGTGCTAGAGCCAGGCGACTAGCGGTTTACAATGAGCAGTTCTTC	CSARARRLAVYNEQFF
TRBV28	TRBJ2-7	many	-	TGTGCCAGCAGTTTAGACAGCTACGAGCAGTACTTC	CASSLDSYEQYF
TRBV4-3	TRBJ2-1	few	TRBD2	TGCGCCAGCAGTTGGGAGGCTAGCGGATACAATGAGCAGTTCTTC	CASSWEASGYNEQFF
TRBV4-1	TRBJ2-1	-	TRBD2	TGCGCCAGCAGCCTTCCGGGCCCCGGCGGGGGAGAGCAGTTCTTC	CASSLPGPGGGEQFF
TRBV29-1	TRBJ2-1	many	-	TGCAGCGTTGAAGATCTCGGGGGTGAGCAGTTCTTC	CSVEDLGGEQFF
TRBV6-1	TRBJ2-7	many	TRBD1	TGTGCCAGCAGAGGGACAGGGCCACCCTACGAGCAGTACTTC	CASRGTGPPYEQYF
TRBV7-9	TRBJ1-2	many	-	TGTGCCAGCAGCTTAGGAGGGGGAATGGATGGCTACACCTTC	CASSLGGGMDGYTF
TRBV6-2/TRBV6-3	TRBJ2-3	few	-	TGTGCCAGCAGTTACCCCGGACAGACCACAGATACGCAGTATTTT	CASSYPGQTTDTQYF
TRBV5-5	TRBJ2-7	few	-	TGTGCCAGCAGCCCCGGAGCCGGATACTACGAGCAGTACTTC	CASSPGAGYYEQYF
TRBV7-9	TRBJ2-6	-	-	TGTGCCAGCAGCTTTATCCGAGGGGCAGGGGCTGGGGCCAACGTCCTGACTTTC	CASSFIRGAGAGANVLTF
TRBV4-3	TRBJ2-7	many	TRBD2	TGCGCCAGCAGCCAAGACGCTAGCGGGAGACGCGAGCAGTACTTC	CASSQDASGRREQYF
TRBV6-1	TRBJ2-7	-	-	TGTGCCAGCAGGCCGGCCGCAGGGGACGAATCCTACGAGCAGTACTTC	CASRPAAGDESYEQYF
TRBV5-6	TRBJ2-7	many	-	TGTGCCAGCAGCTTGGAACACGGCGAGCAGTACTTC	CASSLEHGEQYF
TRBV24-1	TRBJ2-5	-	TRBD1	TGTGCCACCAGTGGGGGGACAGACGGGGACACTGAGACCCAGTACTTC	CATSGGTDGDTETQYF
TRBV20-1	TRBJ2-5	-	-	TGCAGTGCTAGAGATTATTACGGGGAGACCCAGTACTTC	CSARDYYGETQYF
TRBV25-1	TRBJ1-1	many	-	TGTGCCAGCAGTGAATCGGCAAACACTGAAGCTTTCTTT	CASSESANTEAFF
TRBV28	TRBJ2-7	-	-	TGTGCCAGCAGTTTCCGCGGCGGCTACGAGCAGTACTTC	CASSFRGGYEQYF
TRBV27	TRBJ2-3	many	TRBD2	TGTGCCAGCAGTATCCCGACCGCGGGAGCTGGCACAGATACGCAGTATTTT	CASSIPTAGAGTDTQYF
TRBV24-1	TRBJ2-5	many	-	TGTGCCACCAGTGAAACCGGGTCCACGGAGACCCAGTACTTC	CATSETGSTETQYF
TRBV4-1	TRBJ1-4	few	-	TGCGCCAGCAGCCAAGATGCGGCGGGGGGAGTCGAGGAACTGTTTTTT	CASSQDAAGGVEELFF
TRBV29-1	TRBJ1-2	many	-	TGCAGCGCCCAATCAGGGAAGGGTCACTATGGCTACACCTTC	CSAQSGKGHYGYTF